These 14 T cell receptor beta chains were all obtained from the same sample, sequenced in a study of T cells after yellow fever vaccination. TCRdb used MiXCR to reprocess the 5' RACE reads, holding one entry per CDR3 protein. The sample records some 340,000 distinct CDR3 sequences, about 4% being singletons. The sample was PBMCs, taken 5 days after the yellow fever booster vaccination. These receptors were taken from a man between 18 and 35 years old who received the YFV17D yellow fever vaccine.

The rearrangement uses TRBV20-1 and TRBJ2-7; D not certain. The germline V gene encodes CDR1 DFQATT and CDR2 SNEGSKA (reference sequence). V lost 1 base and J 0 bases, leaving 7 bases between the germline ends. This CDR3 contains 13 residues. The DNA of the CDR3 is TGCAGTGCTAGAGCGCTTACCTCCTACGAGCAGTACTTC. Its translation is CSARALTSYEQYF.

J is TRBJ1-1 and V is TRBV10-3; TRBD1 matches 7 bases. V dropped 2 bases and J dropped 3; count of bases not matched to a gene: 9. CDR1 ENHRY and CDR2 SYGVKD come from the germline V gene. CDR3 length: 16 residues. CDR3 sequence (DNA): TGTGCCATCAGTGAGCCTCCACAGGGGCAATACACTGAAGCTTTCTTT. Amino acids: CAISEPPQGQYTEAFF.

This clonotype was counted between two and nine times. This sequence joins TRBV11-2 and TRBJ2-5, with D unresolved. V lost 5 bases to trimming and J lost 0 bases, with 10 bases between them. Germline assignment: CDR1 SGHAT and CDR2 FQNNGV. This CDR3 contains 14 residues. The CDR3 bases are TGTGCCAGCAGCCATGGTGGGTACCAAGAGACCCAGTACTTC. This sequence encodes CASSHGGYQETQYF.

This clonotype was seen a few times. V gene TRBV6-5 combines with J gene TRBJ2-7, with 8 nucleotides matching TRBD1. From germline, CDR1 is MNHEY and CDR2 SVGAGI. The CDR3 has 12 residues. Unmatched junction bases numbered 10, after V lost 11 bases and J lost 7 bases. The CDR3 DNA reads TGTGCCGTAGGGACAGGAATTACGGAGCAGTACTTC. It translates to CAVGTGITEQYF.

This clonotype has a handful of counts. The rearrangement links TRBV2 to TRBJ2-7, with 10 bases aligning to TRBD2. This CDR3 contains 18 residues. Germline V lookup: CDR1 SNHLY, CDR2 FYNNEI. With V trimmed by 4 bases and J by 2 bases, 14 bases remained unmatched. CDR3: CASSGLGAGGLLTYEQYF. The CDR3 DNA reads as TGTGCCAGCAGTGGACTTGGAGCGGGGGGGCTTCTTACCTACGAGCAGTACTTC.

The sample holds a few counts of this clonotype. The chain uses TRBV6-5 and TRBJ1-2, with a tentative D call TRBD1 (5 bases). The CDR3 totals 13 residues. Deletions cut 10 bases from V and 0 bases from J, with 12 bases between. In germline, CDR1 is MNHEY, CDR2 SVGAGI. For the CDR3, the DNA is TGTGCCACCTCCCCAGGGTCTAACTATGGCTACACCTTC. It specifies CATSPGSNYGYTF.

This chain connects TRBV28 to TRBJ1-2; D is uncertain. V shed 7 bases and J shed 0 bases, with 9 bases lying between them. The CDR3 totals 13 residues. From germline, CDR1 is MDHEN and CDR2 SYDVKM. CDR3 protein: CASTTTSNYGYTF. The CDR3 nucleotides are TGTGCCAGCACAACCACATCTAACTATGGCTACACCTTC.

This clonotype was seen a handful of times. The V gene is TRBV27, the J gene TRBJ2-3; TRBD2 matches 8 bases. J lost 2 bases, V lost 6 bases, and 4 bases had no gene match. Germline lookup yields CDR1 MNHEY and CDR2 SMNVEV (reference sequence). This CDR3 spans 14 amino acids. CDR3 amino acids: CASRQRGHTDTQYF. In nucleotides, the CDR3 is TGTGCCAGCAGGCAGCGGGGGCACACAGATACGCAGTATTTT.

J is TRBJ2-5 and V is TRBV20-1, with unresolved D. Germline V gene data show CDR1 as DFQATT and CDR2 as SNEGSKA (reference sequence). V dropped 6 bases and J dropped 11 bases, with 13 bases sitting between them. This CDR3 contains 10 residues. The CDR3 DNA reads as TGCAGTGCGAGTCGTCTGAAGCAGTACTTC. This gives the protein CSASRLKQYF.

The chain carries TRBV10-2 and TRBJ1-6; 9 nucleotides agree with TRBD1. V gave up 3 bases and J gave up 8 bases; unmatched junction bases: 2. This CDR3 spans 14 amino acids. CDR1 and CDR2 (germline): WSHSY, SAAADI. The CDR3 region has the DNA TGCGCCAGCAGTGAATGGACAGGGGATTCACCCCTCCACTTT. Residues: CASSEWTGDSPLHF.

J is TRBJ2-7 and V is TRBV9, with D possibly matching TRBD2 (6 bases). The V and J ends lost 0 bases and 3 bases respectively, with 16 bases between them. Germline assignment: CDR1 SGDLS and CDR2 YYNGEE. This CDR3 spans 16 amino acids. CDR3 sequence reads: CASSVGAAGGYYEQYF. The CDR3 coding sequence is TGTGCCAGCAGCGTAGGAGCTGCCGGGGGTTACTACGAGCAGTACTTC.

This clonotype was counted only a few times. The chain uses TRBV5-5 and TRBJ1-1; no clear D gene. CDR3 length: 15 residues. CDR1 and CDR2 (germline): SGHKS, YYEKEE (reference sequence). Between the trimmed V and J ends, which lost 0 bases and 5 bases, there was a span of 14 bases. The CDR3 region has the DNA TGTGCCAGCAGCTTGGTTGCCAGCCGGAGGACTGAAGCTTTCTTT. Translated: CASSLVASRRTEAFF.

The chain couples TRBV4-2 to TRBJ1-1; D is possibly TRBD1 (6 bases). The CDR3 is made up of 17 amino acids. Between the trimmed V and J ends, which lost 0 bases and 0 bases, there was a span of 14 bases. Germline CDR1 reads LGHNA; CDR2 reads YNFKEQ. The DNA of the CDR3 is TGTGCCAGCAGCCAAGATGAGGTCTCAGGGGTGAACACTGAAGCTTTCTTT. The encoded protein is CASSQDEVSGVNTEAFF.

This clonotype came up a few times. CDR3 residues: CASSPGSPGQGPDTQYF. The CDR3, as DNA: TGTGCCAGCTCACCGGGTTCCCCGGGACAGGGTCCAGATACGCAGTATTTT. The chain uses TRBV18 and TRBJ2-3, with 9 positions matching TRBD1. V lost 3 bases to trimming and J lost 4 bases; unmatched junction nucleotides: 11. Germline lookup yields CDR1 KGHSH and CDR2 LQKENI. This CDR3 comprises 17 residues. The complete variable domain, with remaining parts taken from reference TRBV18 and TRBJ2-3, reads NAGVMQNPRHLVRRRGQEARLRCSPMKGHSHVYWYRQLPEEGLKFMVYLQKENIIDESGMPKERFSAEFPKEGPSILRIQQVVRGDSAAYFCASSPGSPGQGPDTQYFGPGTRLTVL.